These T cell receptor beta chains were read from a single sample in a study of blood T cells in healthy people across ages. TCRdb re-called the 5' RACE reads with MiXCR, one entry per CDR3 protein. The data show hundreds of thousands of distinct CDR3 sequences, under 80% seen once. Source material: blood. The receptors derive from a young man in good health. CDR3s include the opening cysteine and the closing phenylalanine or tryptophan. Each record gives: CDR3 length, clone size, D gene, V gene, J gene, CDR3 DNA, CDR3 protein. The D gene is left open where the match is weak. Clone size appears in some rows only: once, few, many, or a class for an expanded clone.

14	-	-	TRBV12-3/TRBV12-4	TRBJ2-3	TGTGCCAGCAGTTGGCAGTCGGGGACAGATACGCAGTATTTT	CASSWQSGTDTQYF
16	once	TRBD2	TRBV5-1	TRBJ2-1	TGCGCCAGCAGCTTGGCCGGGACTACCACCTACAATGAGCAGTTCTTC	CASSLAGTTTYNEQFF
13	-	-	TRBV29-1	TRBJ1-5	TGCAGCGTTGCGGTCGCAGGGAATCAGCCCCAGCATTTT	CSVAVAGNQPQHF
13	few	-	TRBV7-2	TRBJ2-7	TGTGCCAGCAAATCCCGGGACACCTACGAGCAGTACTTC	CASKSRDTYEQYF
13	-	-	TRBV29-1	TRBJ1-1	TGCAGCGTTGAAGGGGACACGGACGCTGAAGCTTTCTTT	CSVEGDTDAEAFF
14	few	-	TRBV10-3	TRBJ2-4	TGTGCCATCAGTGGAAGGACAGACAAAAACATTCAGTACTTC	CAISGRTDKNIQYF
14	-	-	TRBV7-6	TRBJ2-6	TGTGCCAGCAGCTTTACTATAGGGGCCAACGTCCTGACTTTC	CASSFTIGANVLTF
18	-	TRBD1	TRBV7-3	TRBJ2-6	TGTGCCAGCAGCTCGGTGGGGACAGGGATCTCTGGGGCCAACGTCCTGACTTTC	CASSSVGTGISGANVLTF
13	-	-	TRBV27	TRBJ2-3	TGTGCCAGCAGTTTGAGTGTCGTAGATACGCAGTATTTT	CASSLSVVDTQYF
16	-	-	TRBV5-1	TRBJ2-1	TGCGCCAGCAGGGAGACTACCGTGAGCTCCTACAATGAGCAGTTCTTC	CASRETTVSSYNEQFF
13	-	-	TRBV24-1	TRBJ2-3	TGTGCCACCAGTGATCCCTGGGCAGATACGCAGTATTTT	CATSDPWADTQYF
15	once	-	TRBV9	TRBJ1-5	TGTGCCAGCAGCGTTCGGCCGGGGATGGATCAGCCCCAGCATTTT	CASSVRPGMDQPQHF
15	once	-	TRBV20-1	TRBJ2-5	TGCAGTGCCCGAGGGTGGCAGGGAAAACAAGAGACCCAGTACTTC	CSARGWQGKQETQYF
13	-	-	TRBV10-3	TRBJ1-1	TGTGCCATCAGCCGGACAGTTAACACTGAAGCTTTCTTT	CAISRTVNTEAFF
13	few	-	TRBV7-3	TRBJ1-2	TGTGCCAGCAGCTTAGAGGGAGGGGGTGGCTACACCTTC	CASSLEGGGGYTF
16	-	TRBD2	TRBV5-1	TRBJ2-7	TGCGCCAGCAGCTCCAGACTAATCGGGGGGACGTACGAGCAGTACTTC	CASSSRLIGGTYEQYF
15	-	-	TRBV7-8	TRBJ1-5	TGTGCCAGCAGCTTATCAGCGAACCAGAATCAGCCCCAGCATTTT	CASSLSANQNQPQHF
14	-	-	TRBV12-3/TRBV12-4	TRBJ1-5	TGTGCCAGCGGGCGGAGTGGGGTAACTCAGCCCCAGCATTTT	CASGRSGVTQPQHF
20	few	TRBD2	TRBV9	TRBJ2-6	TGTGCCAGCAACCACCGTGGGAGCCTAGCGGGATCCTCTGGGGCCAACGTCCTGACTTTC	CASNHRGSLAGSSGANVLTF
16	-	-	TRBV7-2	TRBJ2-5	TGTGCCAGCAGCTTATTGGTGACAGCGGATAAAGAGACCCAGTACTTC	CASSLLVTADKETQYF
15	many	-	TRBV4-2	TRBJ2-5	TGTGCCAGCAGCCAAACATCCGGAAGCGGGGAGACCCAGTACTTC	CASSQTSGSGETQYF
15	once	TRBD2	TRBV7-2	TRBJ2-5	TGTGCCAGCAGCATGACTAGCGGGGGGCAAGAGACCCAGTACTTC	CASSMTSGGQETQYF
16	few	TRBD2	TRBV27	TRBJ2-5	TGTGCCAGCAGTCCCCCAGCGGGGGGCCAGGTGGAGACCCAGTACTTC	CASSPPAGGQVETQYF
15	-	-	TRBV6-6	TRBJ2-3	TGTGCCAGCGGGATGGCGGGTGGGAGCACAGATACGCAGTATTTT	CASGMAGGSTDTQYF
14	-	TRBD2	TRBV10-3	TRBJ2-7	TGTGCCATCTCAAGCGGGGGGGCCCACAATGAGCAGTACTTC	CAISSGGAHNEQYF
15	-	-	TRBV27	TRBJ2-3	TGTGCCAGCAGTTTATTCCTCCCCGTCACAGATACGCAGTATTTT	CASSLFLPVTDTQYF
15	-	-	TRBV12-3/TRBV12-4	TRBJ1-2	TGTGCCAGCAGTCGCCGGGGAAGAAATAACTATGGCTACACCTTC	CASSRRGRNNYGYTF
16	-	-	TRBV19	TRBJ1-5	TGTGCCAGTAGTATAGGCGGGGCGGGGGGGACTCAGCCCCAGCATTTT	CASSIGGAGGTQPQHF
18	-	TRBD1	TRBV15	TRBJ2-3	TGTGCCACCAGCCGGTTTGGGACAGGGGTCATTGGGTCAGATACGCAGTATTTT	CATSRFGTGVIGSDTQYF
16	few	TRBD2	TRBV3-1	TRBJ2-1	TGTGCCAGCAGCCCACTAGCGGGGTTCCCCTACAATGAGCAGTTCTTC	CASSPLAGFPYNEQFF
14	-	-	TRBV9	TRBJ2-7	TGTGCCAGCAGCGTTACAGGCGGATGGGGCGAGCAGTACTTC	CASSVTGGWGEQYF
14	-	TRBD1	TRBV6-5	TRBJ2-5	TGTGCCAGCAGAACAACGGGACAGCAAGAGACCCAGTACTTC	CASRTTGQQETQYF
13	-	-	TRBV3-1	TRBJ1-2	TGTGCCAGCAGCCAAGAAGCTAGAGGAGGCTACACCTTC	CASSQEARGGYTF
16	-	TRBD1	TRBV7-6	TRBJ1-5	TGTGCCAGCAGCCCACTCACAGGGGGCAACAATCAGCCCCAGCATTTT	CASSPLTGGNNQPQHF
12	few	-	TRBV9	TRBJ2-1	TGTGCCAGCAGCGATATAAGGGGTGAGCAGTTCTTC	CASSDIRGEQFF
13	few	-	TRBV4-3	TRBJ1-2	TGCGCCAGCAGCCCAGAGTCGTCCTATGGCTACACCTTC	CASSPESSYGYTF
12	-	-	TRBV6-2/TRBV6-3	TRBJ2-5	TGTGCCAGCAGTTTTCGACCCTACGAGCGGTACTTC	CASSFRPYERYF
15	-	TRBD1	TRBV7-2	TRBJ1-2	TGTGCCAGCAGCTTAGGAACCGGGACAGGGAACGGCTACACCTTC	CASSLGTGTGNGYTF
12	-	-	TRBV28	TRBJ2-7	TGTGCCAGTGTGGGCATTCACTACGAGCAGTACTTC	CASVGIHYEQYF
14	-	-	TRBV20-1	TRBJ1-1	TGCAGTGCTAGAGAACCGGGCAAGAACACTGAAGCTTTCTTT	CSAREPGKNTEAFF
18	-	TRBD1	TRBV29-1	TRBJ2-3	TGCAGCGTTGACGGAATTCCGGGACAGGGTTCCCCGCCGGATACGCAGTATTTT	CSVDGIPGQGSPPDTQYF
17	-	-	TRBV6-6	TRBJ2-6	TGTGCCAGCAGTTACTTCGCGGGGATCTCTGGGGCCAACGTCCTGACTTTC	CASSYFAGISGANVLTF
15	-	-	TRBV11-2	TRBJ2-3	TGTGCCAGCAGCTTAGGTAGCACGGTTGGAGATGCGCAGTATTTT	CASSLGSTVGDAQYF
13	-	-	TRBV28	TRBJ2-1	TGTGCCAGCACGGGCAGGGTTTCCTACGAGCAGTTCTTC	CASTGRVSYEQFF
12	few	-	TRBV29-1	TRBJ2-1	TGCAGCGTTGAATATCATGAGGGTGAGCAGTTCTTC	CSVEYHEGEQFF
12	few	-	TRBV6-1	TRBJ2-3	TGTGCCAGCAGTGGGGGCACAGATACGCAGTATTTT	CASSGGTDTQYF
12	-	-	TRBV20-1	TRBJ2-5	TGCAGTGCTATCTTAATGGGGGAGACCCAGTACTTC	CSAILMGETQYF
16	-	TRBD1	TRBV28	TRBJ2-7	TGTGCCAGCATCCCCAGTCGGGGACAGGGAAGAGGCGAGCAGTACTTC	CASIPSRGQGRGEQYF
17	once	-	TRBV7-9	TRBJ2-3	TGTGCCAGCAGCTTAGGTCTGGATGGGGCTTACACAGATACGCAGTATTTT	CASSLGLDGAYTDTQYF
17	-	-	TRBV6-2/TRBV6-3	TRBJ2-7	TGTGCCAGCAGTTACTCGACCTACCGCGGGGCCAGCTACGAGCAGTACTTC	CASSYSTYRGASYEQYF
17	-	TRBD2	TRBV6-1	TRBJ2-3	TGTGCCAGCAGTACCGGGACTAGCGTTTCTAGCACAGATACGCAGTATTTT	CASSTGTSVSSTDTQYF
15	few	-	TRBV4-3	TRBJ2-7	TGCGCCAGCAGCCAAGAACGAAGGGCCTCATACGAGCAGTACTTC	CASSQERRASYEQYF
17	-	-	TRBV29-1	TRBJ2-1	TGCAGCGTGGTACAGCCCAAGGGCAGGAGCTCCTACAATGAGCAGTTCTTC	CSVVQPKGRSSYNEQFF